The 6 T cell receptor beta chains below all came from one sample that was sequenced in a study of T cell responses to AZD1222 COVID-19 vaccine. The assay was immunoSEQ multiplex PCR, and TCRdb's table has in-frame clones only and misses some. The sample has some 150,000 clones, approximately 91% seen once; the top ten hold about 2%. The sample here was peripheral blood, taken 28 days after the second AZD1222 dose. Every receptor here comes from an adult who received the AZD1222 COVID-19 vaccine.

V gene TRBV3-1 (or the pseudogene TRBV3-2) combines with J gene TRBJ2-2; 9 positions match TRBD1. Per germline, CDR1 LGHDT and CDR2 YNNKEL (reference sequence). The CDR3 has 16 amino acids. V lost 4 bases, J lost 2 bases, and 5 bases stayed unmatched. The CDR3 reads CASSPWDRVNTGELFF. Written as DNA, the CDR3 is TGTGCCAGCAGCCCTTGGGACAGGGTCAACACCGGGGAGCTGTTTTTT.

This chain links TRBV9 with TRBJ2-6; D is uncertain. The CDR3 consists of 15 residues. In germline, CDR1 is SGDLS, CDR2 YYNGEE. Trimming left V 0 bases short and J 0 bases short, with 4 bases between. CDR3 in amino acids: CASSVGGSGANVLTF. CDR3 in DNA: TGTGCCAGCAGCGTAGGAGGCTCTGGGGCCAACGTCCTGACTTTC.

This chain joins TRBV5-5 and TRBJ2-7; D is unclear. Germline CDR1 and CDR2: SGHKS and YYEKEE (reference sequence). V was clipped by 0 bases and J by 3 bases, with 1 base between them. The CDR3 has 11 amino acids. CDR3 bases: TGTGCCAGCAGCTTGGGCTACGAGCAGTACTTC. It specifies CASSLGYEQYF.

V usage is TRBV27 and J usage is TRBJ1-6, with 9 bases fitting TRBD1. The length of the CDR3 is 14 residues. Germline V lookup: CDR1 MNHEY, CDR2 SMNVEV (reference sequence). With 6 bases clipped from V and 8 bases from J, the junction kept 5 bases outside the gene matches. The CDR3 DNA is TGTGCCAGCAGGAGGGACAGGGTGTATTCACCCCTCCACTTT. Translating it yields CASRRDRVYSPLHF.

This chain uses TRBV9 with TRBJ1-1; 9 bases are a match to TRBD1. This CDR3 has 16 amino acids. V lost 3 bases to trimming and J lost 4 bases; unmatched junction nucleotides: 10. Looked up from germline, CDR1 is SGDLS and CDR2 is YYNGEE. The CDR3 protein is CASSATGDRVRTEAFF. The CDR3 bases are TGTGCCAGCAGCGCAACCGGGGACAGGGTTCGCACTGAAGCTTTCTTT.

The V call is TRBV11-2, the J call TRBJ1-1, with D possibly being TRBD1 (5 bases). The CDR3 length is 15 residues. Looked up from germline, CDR1 is SGHAT and CDR2 is FQNNGV. Trimming removed 2 bases from V and 4 bases from J, with 14 bases in between. In DNA, the CDR3 is TGTGCCAGCAGCTTAAAACGTGGGGGGAGCACTGAAGCTTTCTTT. This gives the protein CASSLKRGGSTEAFF.